One sample yielded the 18 T cell receptor beta chains listed below, sequenced in a study of T cells in Graves' hyperthyroidism and ophthalmopathy. Authors of the study amplified TCR beta CDR3 regions from RNA transcripts. The primer set for the first-round RT-PCR of the TCR CDR3 was HTBI. TCRdb re-derived calls from the multiplex PCR reads in MiXCR, one entry per CDR3 protein. The sample yields over 700,000 distinct CDR3 sequences, approximately 40% seen once. Sequencing used blood. The source of these receptors is a man aged 18 to 30 with Graves' hyperthyroidism.

This clonotype showed up just once. A clone one base away is much larger, so this may be a read error. The chain recombines TRBV7-9 with TRBJ2-7, with 9 bases matching TRBD1. This CDR3 spans 13 amino acids. Germline assignment: CDR1 SEHNR and CDR2 FQNEAQ (reference sequence). The CDR3 region is CASGLVIRDRVQF. The CDR3 bases are TGTGCCAGCGGCTTAGTGATTCGGGACAGGGTACAGTTC.

This clonotype has a count of ten or more. The chain links TRBV29-1 to TRBJ1-2; 12 positions match TRBD1. CDR1 SQVTM and CDR2 ANQGSEA come from the germline V gene. This CDR3 is 13 amino acids long. The V gene end was trimmed by 7 bases and the J gene end by 13 bases; junction bases not matched to a gene: 13. The CDR3 DNA is TGCAGCGGTGGCCCGGGACAGGGGGCCCCTTGCACCTTC. It encodes CSGGPGQGAPCTF.

V is TRBV9 and J is TRBJ1-1, with 12 positions matching TRBD1. CDR3 length: 15 residues. Germline lookup yields CDR1 SGDLS and CDR2 YYNGEE. V was clipped by 6 bases and J by 5 bases; unmatched bases: 8. The CDR3 DNA reads as TGTGCCAGCACCTCCGGGACAGGGGGCGCGACTGAAGCTTTCTTT. Translation gives CASTSGTGGATEAFF.

This rearrangement joins TRBV10-3 to TRBJ1-4; 9 positions agree with TRBD1. The CDR3 consists of 15 residues. The V segment lost 0 bases and the J segment 10 bases; nucleotides outside the gene matches: 6. Looked up from germline, CDR1 is ENHRY and CDR2 is SYGVKD. The CDR3 nucleotides read TGTGCCATCAGTGAGTCCGGGACAGGGAGTGGAAAACTGTTTTTT. It is translated as CAISESGTGSGKLFF.

This clonotype was detected many times. The V gene is TRBV24-1, the J gene TRBJ2-7; no definite D call. Germline lookup yields CDR1 KGHDR and CDR2 SFDVKD. The CDR3 is 11 residues long. Trimming left V 3 bases short and J 6 bases short, with 5 bases between. The CDR3, as DNA: TGTGCCACCAGTGATGGTGGCGAGCAGTACTTC. This translates into CATSDGGEQYF.

V gene TRBV7-2 combines with J gene TRBJ1-5, with a tentative D call TRBD1 (5 bases). V was cut by 5 bases and J by 6 bases, with 14 bases left in between. Germline CDR1 and CDR2: SGHTA and FQGNSA. The CDR3 is made up of 14 amino acids. The CDR3 region is CASSAWGGGQPQHF. CDR3 nucleotides: TGTGCCAGCAGCGCCTGGGGGGGTGGTCAGCCCCAGCATTTT.

This clonotype has ten or more counts. The rearrangement links TRBV15 to TRBJ1-4, with D possibly matching TRBD1 (5 bases). Looked up from germline, CDR1 is LNHNV and CDR2 is YYDKDF (reference sequence). Trimming removed 6 bases from V and 4 bases from J, with 18 bases in between. The CDR3 length is 16 residues. In DNA, the CDR3 is TGTGCCACCAGGGACGCGTGGGGGGAGGATAATGAAAAACTGTTTTTT. Translating gives CATRDAWGEDNEKLFF.

This clonotype has a handful of counts. The chain employs TRBV11-2 and TRBJ2-7, with 8 nucleotides matching TRBD1. Germline loops: CDR1 SGHAT, CDR2 FQNNGV. The V gene end was trimmed by 6 bases and the J gene end by 1 base; junction bases not matched to a gene: 14. The CDR3 loop spans 17 amino acids. The CDR3 nucleotides are TGTGCCAGCAGATTGAGACAGGACAGGGCCGGGTCCTACGAGCAGTACTTC. Translating gives CASRLRQDRAGSYEQYF.

The J gene is TRBJ2-5, the V gene TRBV12-3 or TRBV12-4, with D possibly being TRBD1 (6 bases). The CDR3 consists of 13 residues. V lost 7 bases to trimming and J lost 7 bases, with 16 bases between them. CDR3 coding DNA: TGTGCCAGCACGACAGGTTTATTGGGGACCCAGTACTTC. Amino acid sequence: CASTTGLLGTQYF.

The J gene is TRBJ1-2, the V gene TRBV20-1; D is unclear. CDR1 and CDR2 (germline): DFQATT, SNEGSKA (reference sequence). Trimming took off 0 bases at V and 6 bases at J, with 8 bases between the two ends. The CDR3 spans 12 residues. CDR3 coding DNA: TGCAGTGCTAGAGATAGCGGCAATGGCTACACCTTC. Translated: CSARDSGNGYTF.

Only a few counts were recorded for this clonotype. CDR3 protein: CASSHGGEAFF. Here the CDR3 DNA reads TGTGCCAGCAGTCACGGGGGTGAAGCTTTCTTT. The V gene is TRBV6-5, the J gene TRBJ1-1, with D tentatively TRBD1 (5 bases). CDR1 is MNHEY and CDR2 is SVGAGI in the germline V gene. V was pared by 5 bases and J by 7 bases, with 8 bases between. The CDR3 totals 11 residues.

This clonotype showed up just a few times. The chain employs TRBV4-1 and TRBJ1-1, with a tentative D call TRBD1 (5 bases). Trimming removed 4 bases from V and 2 bases from J, with 14 bases in between. The V gene's germline CDR1 is MGHRA and CDR2 YSYEKL. The CDR3 is 15 residues long. The DNA of the CDR3 is TGCGCCAGCAGCCCGACGACAGCCCTAAACACTGAAGCTTTCTTT. Its translation is CASSPTTALNTEAFF.

V and J are TRBV5-5 and TRBJ1-2; D may be TRBD1 (6 bases). The CDR3 sequence is 15 residues long. Germline lookup yields CDR1 SGHKS and CDR2 YYEKEE (reference sequence). Trimming shortened V by 3 bases and J by 2 bases, and 14 bases separated the two germline ends. CDR3 loop: CASSSSGGLNYGYTF. The CDR3 region has the DNA TGTGCCAGCAGCTCAAGTGGGGGCCTAAACTATGGCTACACCTTC. Looking up the rest from reference TRBV5-5 and TRBJ1-2 gives the full variable domain: DAGVTQSPTHLIKTRGQQVTLRCSPISGHKSVSWYQQVLGQGPQFIFQYYEKEERGRGNFPDRFSARQFPNYSSELNVNALLLGDSALYLCASSSSGGLNYGYTFGSGTRLTVV.

At least ten counts were recorded for this clonotype. One junction end disagrees with the germline gene, perhaps due to a read error. The chain carries TRBV14 and TRBJ2-7; weak D call: TRBD2 (6 bases). Per the germline V gene, CDR1 is SGHDN and CDR2 is FVKESK. CDR3 length equals 9 residues. DNA for the CDR3: TGTGCCAGCAGCCAAGAGGCGGGATGG. Its translation is CASSQEAGW.

Worth noting for this clonotype: At one end the junction does not follow the germline gene, possibly because of a read error. The chain joins TRBV5-1 to TRBJ2-5; D is perhaps TRBD2 (6 bases). Germline CDR1 is SGHRS and CDR2 is YFSETQ. The CDR3 spans 14 residues. DNA of the CDR3: TGCGCCAGCAGCCAAGGGAGGCAAATGGGGGTGGTGAACTTC. Protein: CASSQGRQMGVVNF.

This clonotype was counted between two and nine times. The chain carries TRBV7-9 and TRBJ2-7; tentative D call: TRBD1 (5 bases). This CDR3 contains 14 residues. Germline loops: CDR1 SEHNR, CDR2 FQNEAQ (reference sequence). Trimming took 4 bases from V and 3 from J, leaving 13 bases between them. The CDR3 is CASSSTNRGYEQYF. The CDR3 nucleotides are TGTGCCAGCAGCTCCACAAATAGGGGCTACGAGCAGTACTTC.

The V gene is TRBV29-1, the J gene TRBJ1-1, with D perhaps matching TRBD1 (5 bases). Germline V gene data show CDR1 as SQVTM and CDR2 as ANQGSEA. V shed 6 bases and J shed 5 bases, with 16 bases lying between them. The CDR3 is made up of 13 amino acids. CDR3 amino acids: CSVRQGDGTEAFF. The CDR3 coding sequence is TGCAGCGTGCGGCAGGGAGATGGGACTGAAGCTTTCTTT.

This clonotype was recorded a few times. The J gene is TRBJ2-7, the V gene TRBV12-3 or TRBV12-4; D may be TRBD2 (5 bases). Trimming removed 6 bases at V and 6 bases at J, with 15 bases between. This CDR3 contains 13 residues. CDR3 loop: CASSPSSLGEQYF. The CDR3 DNA reads TGTGCCAGCAGCCCCTCTAGCCTGGGCGAGCAGTACTTC.